This is a list of T cell receptor beta chains from one sample in a study of spatial heterogeneity in lung cancer. MiXCR, applied by TCRdb to the 5' RACE reads, yields one record per CDR3 protein. In the table there are around 2,700 distinct CDR3 sequences, around 11% of which are singletons. Here the sequenced sample was lung tumor tissue, taken at surgery. The source is a female donor with early-stage non-small cell lung cancer. CDR3s include the opening cysteine and the closing phenylalanine or tryptophan. Each record gives: J gene, clone size, D gene, V gene, CDR3 DNA, CDR3 protein. D genes are given only for firm matches. Expanded clones are given a class, and other clones once, few, many or no size at all.

>TRBJ2-6|medium-sized|-|TRBV4-2
TGTGCCAGCAGCCAAGATGAGCTCTGGGCAGGGGCCAACGTCCTGACTTTC
CASSQDELWAGANVLTF
>TRBJ2-1|-|TRBD2|TRBV18
TGTGCCAGCTCACCACCCGGTAGCGGGGGGGCCCACAATGAGCAGTTCTTC
CASSPPGSGGAHNEQFF
>TRBJ1-5|large|-|TRBV24-1
TGTGCCACCGCGGGAGGCGATCAGCCCCAGCATTTT
CATAGGDQPQHF
>TRBJ2-2|many|-|TRBV4-3
TGCGTCAGCAGCCAAGATTCGGGGTTTCTGGGTGTTCCCGGGGAGCTGTTTTTT
CVSSQDSGFLGVPGELFF
>TRBJ2-2|many|-|TRBV4-3
TGCGCCAGCAGCCAAGACCTCCGACAGAACACCGGGGAGCTGTTTTTT
CASSQDLRQNTGELFF
>TRBJ2-5|medium-sized|TRBD1|TRBV10-2
TGCGCCAGCAGCAACAGGGGCGGCGAGACCCAGTACTTC
CASSNRGGETQYF
>TRBJ2-7|medium-sized|-|TRBV6-5
TGTGCCAGCAGTTACGGGATCTATAAGTACTTC
CASSYGIYKYF
>TRBJ1-6|medium-sized|TRBD1|TRBV5-6
TGTGCCAGCAGCAGTCGGGACAGGGGGCGTTCACCCCTCCACTTT
CASSSRDRGRSPLHF
>TRBJ2-3|many|TRBD2|TRBV5-1
TGCGCCAGCAGCTTGGAGGGACTAGCGGGAGAAACGCAGTATTTT
CASSLEGLAGETQYF
>TRBJ2-2|-|-|TRBV7-3
TGTGCCAGCAGCTTAAGCCATGGAACAGGGCCCAACACCGGGGAGCTGTTTTTT
CASSLSHGTGPNTGELFF
>TRBJ2-3|-|TRBD2|TRBV5-1
TGCGCCAGCAGCCCCCCTGAGCGGGAGGGGGATACGCAGTATTTT
CASSPPEREGDTQYF
>TRBJ2-7|-|-|TRBV7-2
TGTGCCAGCAGCTTTGGGAGTACAAGCTACGAGCAGTACTTC
CASSFGSTSYEQYF
>TRBJ2-5|medium-sized|-|TRBV27
TGTGCCAGCACGGGGCGGAACCAAGAGACCCAGTACTTC
CASTGRNQETQYF
>TRBJ1-5|medium-sized|TRBD1|TRBV6-6
TGTGCCAGCAGTTACGGGGGGACAGGGAATCAGCCCCAGCATTTT
CASSYGGTGNQPQHF
>TRBJ1-1|medium-sized|-|TRBV28
TGTGCCAGCAGTTTAGGAGGGGGGCGAGGAGCTTTCTTT
CASSLGGGRGAFF
>TRBJ1-6|medium-sized|TRBD1|TRBV20-1
TGCAGTGCTCCGATTGACAGGGGACCGTCGAGCTCCTATAATTCACCCCTCCACTTT
CSAPIDRGPSSSYNSPLHF
>TRBJ2-7|-|-|TRBV7-2
TGTGCCAGCAGCGGCCGGGCTCGCTCCTACGAGCAGTACTTC
CASSGRARSYEQYF
>TRBJ2-1|medium-sized|TRBD2|TRBV20-1
TGCAGTGCTAAACTAGCGGGAGTTGGTAACAATGAGCAGTTCTTC
CSAKLAGVGNNEQFF
>TRBJ2-6|few|-|TRBV27
TGTGCCAGCACCTTGACGGGCTCTGGGGCCAACGTCCTGACTTTC
CASTLTGSGANVLTF
>TRBJ1-6|medium-sized|-|TRBV27
TGTGCCAGCAGTATATCAGGAAAAGGGAATTCACCCCTCCACTTT
CASSISGKGNSPLHF
>TRBJ1-1|medium-sized|-|TRBV4-3
TGCGCCAGCAGCGGGGGGATCGGGGGCCTACACACTGAAGCTTTCTTT
CASSGGIGGLHTEAFF
>TRBJ1-1|medium-sized|-|TRBV5-1
TGCGCCAGCAGCTTTCAACCGGGGACGAACACTGAAGCTTTCTTT
CASSFQPGTNTEAFF
>TRBJ2-1|hyperexpanded|-|TRBV27
TGTGCCAGCAGTTTCGTTGGGAATGAGCAGTTCTTC
CASSFVGNEQFF
>TRBJ1-6|few|-|TRBV20-1
TGCAGTGCCGCCTACCCAGGGGCCAGCTCCTATAATTCACCCCTCCACTTT
CSAAYPGASSYNSPLHF
>TRBJ1-6|medium-sized|-|TRBV7-9
TGTGCCAGCAGCTTAGAAAATTCACCCCTCCACTTT
CASSLENSPLHF
>TRBJ2-2|medium-sized|-|TRBV7-9
TGTGCCAGCAGCTTTTCCACCGGGGAGCTGTTTTTT
CASSFSTGELFF
>TRBJ2-3|medium-sized|TRBD2|TRBV11-2
TGTGCCAGCAGCTTAGTGCTAGCGGGGGGCACAGATACGCAGTATTTT
CASSLVLAGGTDTQYF
>TRBJ2-1|many|TRBD1|TRBV12-3/TRBV12-4
TGTGCCAGCAGTAGGGGACAGGGGCGGTACGATGAGCAGTTCTTC
CASSRGQGRYDEQFF
>TRBJ1-5|medium-sized|-|TRBV20-1
TGCAGTGCTGGCCAGGGAAGGAGCAATCAGCCCCAGCATTTT
CSAGQGRSNQPQHF
>TRBJ1-1|few|-|TRBV5-5
TGTGCCAGCAGCGTTACGGGCGTAGGCACTGAAGCTTTCTTT
CASSVTGVGTEAFF
>TRBJ1-1|-|-|TRBV7-2
TGTGCCAGCAGCTTAGGAGGGGCAGGCACTGAAGCTTTCTTT
CASSLGGAGTEAFF
>TRBJ1-2|medium-sized|-|TRBV12-3/TRBV12-4
TGTGCCAGCAGTTTAGTCTATGGCTACACCTTC
CASSLVYGYTF
>TRBJ2-1|-|-|TRBV18
TGTGCCAGCTCACCTGGCGTCTATGAGCAGTTCTTC
CASSPGVYEQFF
>TRBJ2-3|-|-|TRBV29-1
TGCAGCGTTTCCCACGGCACTAGCACAGATACGCAGTATTTT
CSVSHGTSTDTQYF
>TRBJ1-5|large|-|TRBV12-3/TRBV12-4
TGTGCCAGCAGTCCCGAAGGAATGCCCCAGCATTTT
CASSPEGMPQHF
>TRBJ1-5|few|TRBD1|TRBV6-6
TGTGCCAGCAGTCGAGGGACAGCAGATAGCAATCAGCCCCAGCATTTT
CASSRGTADSNQPQHF
>TRBJ2-7|medium-sized|TRBD1|TRBV7-2
TGTGCCAGCAGCTTCGACTGGACAGGACTCGAGCAGTACTTC
CASSFDWTGLEQYF
>TRBJ2-5|many|-|TRBV10-3
TGTGCCATCAGTGGGGGATGGGGAGACGGAGAGACCCAGTACTTC
CAISGGWGDGETQYF
>TRBJ2-1|medium-sized|TRBD1|TRBV7-8
TGTGCCAGTCACGGAGGGGGACAGGCCTCCTACAATGAGCAGTTCTTC
CASHGGGQASYNEQFF
>TRBJ1-1|many|TRBD1|TRBV12-3/TRBV12-4
TGTGCCAGCAGTTTTTCAGGGGGGAACACTGAAGCTTTCTTT
CASSFSGGNTEAFF
>TRBJ2-7|medium-sized|-|TRBV7-9
TGTGCCAGCAGCATCAAGTTAGGCGAGCAGTACTTC
CASSIKLGEQYF
>TRBJ2-7|few|-|TRBV7-9
TGTGCCAGCAGCCCGGGACTGTCTTACGAGCAGTACTTC
CASSPGLSYEQYF
>TRBJ2-3|large|TRBD1|TRBV19
TGTGCCAGTAGTTACGGGACAGGGTTTAGAGATACGCAGTATTTT
CASSYGTGFRDTQYF
>TRBJ1-1|few|TRBD1|TRBV30
TGTGCCTGGAGTACGGGAGGATCTCAGGGGGGTACTGAAGCTTTCTTT
CAWSTGGSQGGTEAFF
>TRBJ1-6|large|TRBD1|TRBV4-2
TGTGCCAGCAGCTATAAGACAGGGGACAATTCACCCCTCCACTTT
CASSYKTGDNSPLHF
>TRBJ1-2|medium-sized|-|TRBV7-2
TGTGCCAGCAGCCTCGCCGCGGGGAACTATGGCTACACCTTC
CASSLAAGNYGYTF